These 9 T cell receptor beta chains originate from one sample sequenced in a study of T cell responses to AZD1222 COVID-19 vaccine. Generated by immunoSEQ multiplex PCR, the TCRdb table keeps only in-frame clones and is missing some. This repertoire shows roughly 150,000 clones, about 92% found once; its top ten account for roughly 6.2%. The specimen comprised peripheral blood, sampled 28 days after the second AZD1222 dose. The source of these receptors is an adult who received the AZD1222 COVID-19 vaccine.

The V and J genes are TRBV2 and TRBJ2-3; D may be TRBD2 (6 bases). The CDR3 totals 14 residues. The V end was cut by 9 bases, the J end by 0 bases, with 13 bases between. Germline V lookup: CDR1 SNHLY, CDR2 FYNNEI. DNA for the CDR3: TGTGCCAGTCAGCGGGTTACTAGCACAGATACGCAGTATTTT. Its protein is CASQRVTSTDTQYF.

This sequence joins TRBV20-1 and TRBJ1-1; TRBD1 matches 9 bases. This CDR3 comprises 15 residues. Germline values: CDR1 DFQATT, CDR2 SNEGSKA (reference sequence). After removal of 6 bases from V and 4 bases from J, the junction contained 12 bases not matched to a gene. CDR3: CSASRLGQGITEAFF. Written as DNA, the CDR3 is TGCAGTGCAAGTCGCCTGGGACAGGGAATCACTGAAGCTTTCTTT.

This chain joins TRBV28 and TRBJ1-6; D might be TRBD1 (5 bases). CDR3 length: 16 residues. Between the trimmed V and J ends, which lost 7 bases and 6 bases, there was a span of 19 bases. Germline CDR1 and CDR2: MDHEN and SYDVKM. CDR3 in DNA: TGTGCCAGCACATCACGGGGGAGGGAAGGTAATTCACCCCTCCACTTT. Its translation is CASTSRGREGNSPLHF.

The V call is TRBV5-1, the J call TRBJ1-2; possible D gene TRBD1, 5 bases. This CDR3 has 14 amino acids. Germline V gene data show CDR1 as SGHRS and CDR2 as YFSETQ. Trimming took off 9 bases at V and 4 bases at J, with 19 bases between the two ends. The CDR3 DNA reads TGCGCCACCGGGATTGGGGACGTGAGCTATGGCTACACCTTC. Translation gives CATGIGDVSYGYTF.

J is TRBJ1-1 and V is TRBV6-5, with TRBD1 matching 7 bases. Trimming at V came to 7 bases and at J to 1 base, leaving 3 bases not matched to a gene. The germline gives CDR1 MNHEY, CDR2 SVGAGI. The CDR3 has 13 residues. CDR3 DNA: TGTGCCAGCACCCGGACAGGGAACACTGAAGCTTTCTTT. This translates into CASTRTGNTEAFF.

The rearrangement links TRBV18 to TRBJ1-3; the D is unclear. Looked up from germline, CDR1 is KGHSH and CDR2 is LQKENI. The ends were cut back, 3 bases at V and 0 bases at J, with 18 bases in the middle. The CDR3 length is 18 residues. This CDR3 reads CASSPSSGRGSSGNTIYF. Written as DNA, the CDR3 is TGTGCCAGCTCACCTTCATCAGGTAGAGGCAGCTCTGGAAACACCATATATTTT.

The V gene is TRBV3-1 (or the pseudogene TRBV3-2), the J gene TRBJ1-3; a possible D gene is TRBD1 (5 bases). V lost 1 base and J 4 bases, leaving 17 bases between the germline ends. The CDR3 contains 17 residues. Per the germline V gene, CDR1 is LGHDT and CDR2 is YNNKEL (reference sequence). Here the CDR3 reads CASSQGSQGASGNTIYF. In DNA, the CDR3 is TGTGCCAGCAGCCAAGGTTCCCAGGGAGCCTCCGGAAACACCATATATTTT.

The CDR3 coding sequence is TGTGCCAGCTCACCATTGATATTGTCGGCGAACACTGAAGCTTTCTTT. Translation: CASSPLILSANTEAFF. This sequence joins TRBV18 and TRBJ1-1; no clear D. Trimming took 2 bases from V and 1 from J, leaving 14 bases between them. This CDR3 has 16 amino acids. CDR1 is KGHSH and CDR2 is LQKENI in the germline V gene.

The chain has TRBV7-9 and TRBJ2-3; TRBD2 might be the D (6 bases). The ends were cut back, 5 bases at V and 4 bases at J, with 16 bases in the middle. Germline V CDR1 and CDR2: SEHNR, FQNEAQ (reference sequence). The CDR3 totals 15 residues. CDR3 nucleotides: TGTGCCAGCAGCATTTCCACCGGGACTGCAGATACGCAGTATTTT. It codes for CASSISTGTADTQYF. The whole variable domain, filled in from reference TRBV7-9 and TRBJ2-3, reads DTGVSQNPRHKITKRGQNVTFRCDPISEHNRLYWYRQTLGQGPEFLTYFQNEAQLEKSRLLSDRFSAERPKGSFSTLEIQRTEQGDSAMYLCASSISTGTADTQYFGPGTRLTVL.